This entry lists 18 T cell receptor beta chains sequenced from one sample in a study of T cells after posttransplantation cyclophosphamide. The method was immunoSEQ multiplex PCR; TCRdb's version includes in-frame clones alone and lacks a portion of them. The table records more than 20,000 clones, 86% of them present only once. The specimen was PBMCs. All receptors come from a woman between 55 and 75 years old with a blood cancer, CMV-positive, and with a related stem cell donor.

The gene calls are TRBV5-1 and TRBJ1-2; TRBD1 matches 9 bases. This CDR3 comprises 13 residues. Germline-derived CDR1 and CDR2 are SGHRS and YFSETQ. V trimming: 5 bases; J trimming: 8 bases; junction bases outside the gene matches: 7. In DNA form, the CDR3 reads TGCGCCAGCAGTGTTTTGGGACAGGGCGGCTACACCTTC. Amino acids: CASSVLGQGGYTF.

This sequence joins TRBV7-8 and TRBJ2-1; TRBD2 agrees at 8 bases. V lost 3 bases to trimming and J lost 2 bases; unmatched junction nucleotides: 3. Germline CDR1 reads SGHVS; CDR2 reads FQNEAQ. The CDR3 extends over 15 amino acids. Here the CDR3 DNA reads TGTGCCAGCAGCTTGAGCGGGGGCGCCTACAATGAGCAGTTCTTC. It codes for CASSLSGGAYNEQFF.

This clone was observed a single time. The rearrangement links TRBV12-5 to TRBJ2-5; 7 nucleotides align to TRBD1. Trimming removed 8 bases from V and 4 bases from J; junction bases left unmatched: 13. This CDR3 region has 15 residues. CDR1 and CDR2 (germline): LGHNT, FRNRAP. The CDR3 DNA reads as TGTGCTAGTAACCGTGGGGCAGGGGGTTTAGAGACCCAGTACTTC. Residues: CASNRGAGGLETQYF.

This clone was found a few times. The genes are TRBV2 and TRBJ2-3, with TRBD2 identical over 11 bases. Germline-derived CDR1 and CDR2 are SNHLY and FYNNEI. The J segment lost 5 bases and the V segment lost 5 bases, leaving 6 bases of the junction unmatched. The CDR3 has 15 amino acids. The CDR3, as DNA: TGTGCCAGCAGTCCTACTAGCGGGAGAAGAGATACGCAGTATTTT. Translated: CASSPTSGRRDTQYF.

This chain links TRBV5-6 with TRBJ2-1; 7 nucleotides match TRBD1. Losses at the gene ends were 4 bases for V and 6 bases for J; bases not matched to a gene: 7. The length of the CDR3 is 14 residues. Germline CDR1 SGHDT, CDR2 YYEEEE. DNA of the CDR3: TGTGCCAGCAGCAGACAGGGAGTAGGCAATGAGCAGTTCTTC. Amino acids: CASSRQGVGNEQFF. The full variable domain, completed using reference TRBV5-6 and TRBJ2-1, is DAGVTQSPTHLIKTRGQQVTLRCSPKSGHDTVSWYQQALGQGPQFIFQYYEEEERQRGNFPDRFSGHQFPNYSSELNVNALLLGDSALYLCASSRQGVGNEQFFGPGTRLTVL.

The chain links TRBV5-1 to TRBJ2-1, with no clear D. The CDR3 length is 13 residues. Germline loops: CDR1 SGHRS, CDR2 YFSETQ. Trimming stripped 1 base from V and 3 bases from J, with 5 bases between. The CDR3 reads CASSLTNYNEQFF. The CDR3 DNA is TGCGCCAGCAGCTTGACTAACTACAATGAGCAGTTCTTC.

V gene TRBV7-9 combines with J gene TRBJ2-7; no firm D call. From germline, CDR1 is SEHNR and CDR2 FQNEAQ (reference sequence). The CDR3 spans 12 residues. The V and J ends lost 1 base and 12 bases respectively, with 13 bases between them. The CDR3 nucleotides are TGTGCCAGCAGCTTAGAGTCGGTTTTAACGTACTTC. It codes for CASSLESVLTYF.

This clone occurred a few times. V usage is TRBV2 and J usage is TRBJ2-7; 15 bases match TRBD2. This CDR3 contains 14 residues. Per germline, CDR1 SNHLY and CDR2 FYNNEI. V lost 8 bases to trimming and J lost 4 bases; unmatched junction nucleotides: 3. CDR3 amino acids: CASAGTSGRYEQYF. The CDR3 nucleotides are TGTGCCAGCGCCGGGACTAGCGGGAGGTACGAGCAGTACTTC.

The chain joins TRBV7-8 to TRBJ1-2; tentative D call: TRBD1 (6 bases). The CDR3 extends over 13 amino acids. V gave up 2 bases and J gave up 4 bases, with 8 bases separating them. The germline V gene encodes CDR1 SGHVS and CDR2 FQNEAQ. The CDR3 DNA reads TGTGCCAGCAGCTTAACAGGGACCTATGGCTACACCTTC. It specifies CASSLTGTYGYTF.

Here the CDR3 reads CASSLTRSMDEQFF. The CDR3 DNA reads TGTGCCAGCAGCTTAACGCGGAGCATGGATGAGCAGTTCTTC. The chain joins TRBV5-4 to TRBJ2-1; the D is unclear. V was clipped by 2 bases and J by 8 bases, with 14 bases between them. The CDR3 sequence is 14 residues long. Per germline, CDR1 SGHNT and CDR2 YYREEE (reference sequence).

The chain uses TRBV20-1 and TRBJ2-1, with D possibly matching TRBD1 (5 bases). Germline V CDR1 and CDR2: DFQATT, SNEGSKA (reference sequence). This CDR3 has 9 amino acids. V dropped 7 bases and J dropped 8 bases, with 6 bases sitting between them. The CDR3 region has the DNA TGCAGTGTAGGGGATGAGCAGTTCTTC. Translation gives CSVGDEQFF.

The V gene is TRBV30, the J gene TRBJ2-5; 10 nucleotides align to TRBD2. This CDR3 has 17 amino acids. The germline gives CDR1 GTSNPN, CDR2 SVGIG (reference sequence). V shed 2 bases, J shed 4 bases, and the junction held 13 bases outside the gene matches. CDR3 coding DNA: TGTGCCTGGAGTAGCCCCCGACGGGAGCGGGGGGGAGAGACCCAGTACTTC. It translates to CAWSSPRRERGGETQYF.

In DNA, the CDR3 is TGCGCCAGCAGCTTTGACAGGGGGAGGTATGGCTACACCTTC. Protein sequence: CASSFDRGRYGYTF. The rearrangement uses TRBV5-1 and TRBJ1-2; 9 bases match TRBD1. Looked up from germline, CDR1 is SGHRS and CDR2 is YFSETQ. This CDR3 has 14 amino acids. V was clipped by 2 bases and J by 5 bases; unmatched bases: 4.

This clone was observed a single time. J is TRBJ2-1 and V is TRBV18, with 13 bases that match TRBD2. Germline lookup yields CDR1 KGHSH and CDR2 LQKENI. The J segment lost 10 bases and the V segment lost 4 bases, leaving 4 bases of the junction unmatched. The CDR3 loop spans 14 amino acids. This chain's CDR3 is CASSQGLAGIEQFF. The CDR3 DNA is TGTGCCAGCTCACAGGGACTAGCGGGAATAGAGCAGTTCTTC.

The rearrangement links TRBV6-5 to TRBJ1-1, with D uncertain. CDR1 and CDR2 (germline): MNHEY, SVGAGI. V lost 4 bases and J lost 0, with 15 bases in between. The CDR3 sequence is 16 residues long. This CDR3 is CASSSPGDSMNTEAFF. DNA for the CDR3: TGTGCCAGCAGTTCCCCCGGGGATTCGATGAACACTGAAGCTTTCTTT.

The chain combines TRBV6-5 with TRBJ1-5, with D hard to call. Germline lookup yields CDR1 MNHEY and CDR2 SVGAGI. The V and J ends lost 5 bases and 5 bases respectively, with 10 bases between them. This CDR3 has 13 amino acids. The CDR3 spells CASSEARYQPQHF. In DNA form, the CDR3 reads TGTGCCAGCAGTGAAGCGCGGTATCAGCCCCAGCATTTT.

This clone was picked up a small number of times. This sequence joins TRBV2 and TRBJ2-2; TRBD2 might be the D (6 bases). The germline V gene has CDR1 SNHLY and CDR2 FYNNEI. The ends were cut back, 6 bases at V and 6 bases at J, with 17 bases in the middle. The CDR3 is 15 amino acids. The CDR3 spells CASSLNSGNAGELFF. The CDR3 bases are TGTGCCAGCAGCCTGAATAGCGGAAACGCCGGGGAGCTGTTTTTT.

The chain is built from TRBV19 and TRBJ2-5, with D maybe TRBD2 (5 bases). CDR1 LNHDA and CDR2 SQIVND come from the germline V gene (reference sequence). This CDR3 is built from 14 residues. V was trimmed by 5 bases and J by 1 base, leaving 11 bases between them. The CDR3: CASSLGLAQETQYF. In nucleotides, the CDR3 is TGTGCCAGTAGTCTCGGACTTGCCCAAGAGACCCAGTACTTC.